This T cell receptor beta chain stems from a study of blood T cell repertoires in COVID-19. The table came from immunoSEQ multiplex PCR; TCRdb's copy has only in-frame clones and leaves some out. The sample has about 190,000 clones; around 85% are singletons. Those who participated ranged in age from 18 to 89 years and resided in about two dozen US areas. CDR1 is SGHTA, CDR2 FQGNSA, per germline. This CDR3 has 19 amino acids. Unmatched junction bases numbered 11, after V lost 2 bases and J lost 1 base. This chain links TRBV7-2 with TRBJ2-5; 12 bases match TRBD2. This sequence was found in a woman in her thirties who had recovered from COVID-19. The sequenced material came from PBMCs or T cells enriched from blood (not recorded which). The CDR3 region is CASSLKGILAGGVQETQYF. DNA of the CDR3: TGTGCCAGCAGCTTAAAGGGGATCCTAGCGGGGGGGGTCCAAGAGACCCAGTACTTC.